The source of this T cell receptor beta chain is a study of blood T cell repertoires in COVID-19. As for the study in general: Samples representing acute and convalescent COVID-19 were sourced from the United States, Italy and Spain.

Germline V gene data show CDR1 as SGHNT and CDR2 as YYREEE (reference sequence). The ends lost 4 bases at V and 1 base at J; junction bases unmatched: 10. This CDR3 comprises 18 residues. The authors' processing: Amplification from reference gene primers served as the basis for estimated nucleated cell counts. Libraries were prepared by immunoSEQ multiplex PCR; TCRdb keeps only in-frame clonotypes and omits some of them. V, J and clone size reflect that table, while D and trimming were determined from the DNA. The table lists about 260,000 clones, 70% to 85% of them singletons. Material: peripheral blood. The chain joins TRBV5-4 to TRBJ2-2, with 10 bases lining up with TRBD2. The receptor was isolated from an elderly woman with acute or convalescent COVID-19. CDR3 loop: CASSPSGRALMNTGELFF. The CDR3, as DNA: TGTGCCAGCAGCCCGAGCGGGAGGGCCCTTATGAACACCGGGGAGCTGTTTTTT.